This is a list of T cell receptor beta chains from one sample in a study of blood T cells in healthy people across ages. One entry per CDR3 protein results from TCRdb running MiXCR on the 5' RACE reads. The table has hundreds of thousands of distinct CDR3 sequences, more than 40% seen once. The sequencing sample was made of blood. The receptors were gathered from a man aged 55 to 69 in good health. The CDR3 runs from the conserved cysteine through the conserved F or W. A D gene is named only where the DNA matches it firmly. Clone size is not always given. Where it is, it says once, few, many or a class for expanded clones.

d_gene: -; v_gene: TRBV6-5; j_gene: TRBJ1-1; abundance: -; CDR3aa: CASSYHDRLGTEAFF; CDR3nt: TGTGCCAGCAGTTACCACGACAGGTTGGGGACTGAAGCTTTCTTT
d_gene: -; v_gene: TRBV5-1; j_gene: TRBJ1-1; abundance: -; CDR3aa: CASSAIQGPQNTEAFF; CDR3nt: TGCGCCAGCAGCGCAATACAAGGACCTCAGAACACTGAAGCTTTCTTT
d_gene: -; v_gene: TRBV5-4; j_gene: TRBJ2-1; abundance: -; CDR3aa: CASSLDGFSYNEQFF; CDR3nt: TGTGCCAGCAGCTTGGATGGATTTTCCTACAATGAGCAGTTCTTC
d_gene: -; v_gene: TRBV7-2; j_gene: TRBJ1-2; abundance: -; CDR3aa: CASSWDHRLDGYTF; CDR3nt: TGTGCCAGCAGCTGGGACCACCGCCTAGATGGCTACACCTTC
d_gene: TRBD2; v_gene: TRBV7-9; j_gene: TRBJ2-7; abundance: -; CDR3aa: CAGLAGDLYEQYF; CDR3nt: TGTGCCGGGCTAGCGGGGGACCTCTACGAGCAGTACTTC
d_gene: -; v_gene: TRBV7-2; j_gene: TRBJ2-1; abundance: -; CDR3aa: CASSLYCEQFF; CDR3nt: TGTGCCAGCAGCTTATACTGTGAGCAGTTCTTC
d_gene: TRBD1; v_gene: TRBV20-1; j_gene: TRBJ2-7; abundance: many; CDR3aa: CSARGQGGGPYEQYF; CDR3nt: TGCAGTGCTAGGGGACAGGGCGGTGGGCCCTACGAGCAGTACTTC
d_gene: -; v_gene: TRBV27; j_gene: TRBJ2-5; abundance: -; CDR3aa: CASSRGEWGQETQYF; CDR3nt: TGTGCCAGCAGTCGTGGGGAATGGGGCCAAGAGACCCAGTACTTC
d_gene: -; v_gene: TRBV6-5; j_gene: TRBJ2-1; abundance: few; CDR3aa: CASRETTGRINEQFF; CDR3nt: TGTGCCAGCAGAGAAACGACAGGGAGGATCAATGAGCAGTTCTTC
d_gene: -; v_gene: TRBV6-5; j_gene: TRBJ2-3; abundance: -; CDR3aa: CASSYPNTGTQYF; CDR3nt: TGTGCCAGCAGTTACCCGAACACAGGTACGCAGTATTTT
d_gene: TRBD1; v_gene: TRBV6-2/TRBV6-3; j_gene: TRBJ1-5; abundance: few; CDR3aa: CASHRTGGKGQPQHF; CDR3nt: TGTGCCAGCCATCGGACAGGGGGGAAAGGACAGCCCCAGCATTTT
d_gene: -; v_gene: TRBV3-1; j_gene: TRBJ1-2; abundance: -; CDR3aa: CASSQETLYGYTF; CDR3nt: TGTGCCAGCAGCCAAGAAACCCTCTATGGCTACACCTTC
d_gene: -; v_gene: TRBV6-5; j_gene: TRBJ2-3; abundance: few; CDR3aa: CASSYYPGAETSTDTQYF; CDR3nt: TGTGCCAGCAGTTACTACCCCGGGGCGGAAACTAGCACAGATACGCAGTATTTT
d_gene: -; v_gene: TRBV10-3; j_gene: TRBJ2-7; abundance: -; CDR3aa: CAISDIGTREQYF; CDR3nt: TGTGCCATCAGTGATATAGGGACACGCGAGCAGTACTTC
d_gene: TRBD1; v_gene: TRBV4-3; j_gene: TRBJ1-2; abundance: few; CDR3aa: CASSQSNTGTGRLYTF; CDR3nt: TGCGCCAGCAGCCAATCGAACACCGGGACAGGGAGACTCTACACCTTC
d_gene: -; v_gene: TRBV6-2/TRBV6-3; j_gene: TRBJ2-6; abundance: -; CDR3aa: CASTFGAGDAAANVLTF; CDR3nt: TGTGCCAGCACCTTTGGGGCAGGGGACGCTGCGGCCAACGTCCTGACTTTC
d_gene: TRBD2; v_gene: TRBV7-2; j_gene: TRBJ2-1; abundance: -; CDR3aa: CASSSIAGGKQFF; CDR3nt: TGTGCCAGCAGCTCCATAGCGGGGGGGAAGCAGTTCTTC
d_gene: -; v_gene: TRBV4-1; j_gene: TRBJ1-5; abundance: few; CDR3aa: CASSQEKYSNQPQHF; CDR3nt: TGCGCCAGCAGCCAAGAGAAGTATAGCAATCAGCCCCAGCATTTT
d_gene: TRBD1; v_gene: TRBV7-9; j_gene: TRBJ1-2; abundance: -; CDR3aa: CAGSLSSITDRGPYGYTF; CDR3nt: TGTGCCGGCAGCTTATCCTCCATTACGGACAGGGGCCCCTATGGCTACACCTTC
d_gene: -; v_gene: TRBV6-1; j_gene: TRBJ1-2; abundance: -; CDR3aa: CASVLQWNYGYTF; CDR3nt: TGTGCCAGCGTACTACAGTGGAACTATGGCTACACCTTC
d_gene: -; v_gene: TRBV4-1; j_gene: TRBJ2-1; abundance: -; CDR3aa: CASSHLAGDYNEQFF; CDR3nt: TGCGCCAGCAGCCACTTGGCGGGCGACTACAATGAGCAGTTCTTC
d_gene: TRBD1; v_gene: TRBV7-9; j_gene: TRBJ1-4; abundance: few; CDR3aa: CASSSTGGREKLFF; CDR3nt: TGTGCCAGCAGCTCAACAGGGGGACGGGAAAAACTGTTTTTT
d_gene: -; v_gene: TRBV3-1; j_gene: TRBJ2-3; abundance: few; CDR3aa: CASSLAEETDTQYF; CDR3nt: TGTGCCAGCAGCCTGGCCGAGGAGACCGATACGCAGTATTTT
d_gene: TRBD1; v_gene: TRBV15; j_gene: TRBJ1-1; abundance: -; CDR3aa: CATSRAPQGKTEAFF; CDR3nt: TGTGCCACCAGCAGAGCTCCACAGGGGAAAACTGAAGCTTTCTTT
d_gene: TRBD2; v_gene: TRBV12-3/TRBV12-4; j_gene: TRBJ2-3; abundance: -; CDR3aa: CASSSLAGAPLYF; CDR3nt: TGTGCCAGCAGTTCGCTAGCGGGGGCCCCTCTGTATTTT
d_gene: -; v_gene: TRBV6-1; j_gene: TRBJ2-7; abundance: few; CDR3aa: CASSEARGGPYEQYF; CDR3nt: TGTGCCAGCAGTGAAGCGCGGGGTGGCCCCTACGAGCAGTACTTC
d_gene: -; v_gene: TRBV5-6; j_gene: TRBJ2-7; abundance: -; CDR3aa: CASSLSTRGIYEQYF; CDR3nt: TGTGCCAGCAGCTTGTCAACTAGGGGCATCTACGAGCAGTACTTC
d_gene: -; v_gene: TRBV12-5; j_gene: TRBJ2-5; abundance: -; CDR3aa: CASGGDFQETQYF; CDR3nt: TGTGCTAGTGGGGGGGACTTCCAAGAGACCCAGTACTTC
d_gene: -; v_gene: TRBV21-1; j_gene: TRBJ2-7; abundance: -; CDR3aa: CASSKGGGRLQTLTYEQYF; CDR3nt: TGTGCCAGCAGCAAAGGGGGAGGCAGGCTCCAAACCCTAACCTACGAGCAGTACTTC